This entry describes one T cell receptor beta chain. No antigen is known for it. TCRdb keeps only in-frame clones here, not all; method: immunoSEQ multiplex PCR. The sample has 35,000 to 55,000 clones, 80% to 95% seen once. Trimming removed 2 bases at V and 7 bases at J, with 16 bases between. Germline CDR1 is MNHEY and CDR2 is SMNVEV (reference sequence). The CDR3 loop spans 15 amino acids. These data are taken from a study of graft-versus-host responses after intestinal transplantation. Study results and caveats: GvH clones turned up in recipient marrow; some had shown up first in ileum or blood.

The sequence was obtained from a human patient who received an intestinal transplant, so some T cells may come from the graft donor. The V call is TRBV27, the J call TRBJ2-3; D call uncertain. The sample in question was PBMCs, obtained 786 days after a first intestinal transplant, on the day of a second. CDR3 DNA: TGTGCCAGCAGTTTACCTAGACGTTGTCTCTATACGCAGTATTTT. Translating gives CASSLPRRCLYTQYF.